Detailed here is one TCR beta chain. The antigen is undetermined. This specimen comes from a study of shared clonotypes between healthy human individuals. Whole-study findings and limits: Naive subsets tended to show greater estimated richness than memory subsets. Represented diversity, genetic and exposure-history alike, was limited by few donors.

Germline CDR1 is SGHNT and CDR2 is YENEEA. The V gene end was trimmed by 1 base and the J gene end by 2 bases; junction bases not matched to a gene: 9. CDR3 size: 20 residues. Deep was the level at which the assay was run. Each cell subset's genomic DNA was divided evenly among several immunoSEQ plates. TCRdb's table, derived via immunoSEQ multiplex PCR, lists solely in-frame clones and lacks some. The repertoire holds some 550,000 clones, with more than 95% as singletons. This sequence was found in a woman in her 30s in good health. The chain combines TRBV11-3 with TRBJ2-1; the match to TRBD2 covers 15 bases. Sequenced sample: naive CD4+ T cells sorted from blood. Specified subset: CD45RA+ positively selected. CDR3 protein: CASSLGIGLAGGATYNEQFF. DNA for the CDR3: TGTGCCAGCAGCTTAGGAATCGGACTAGCGGGAGGGGCCACCTACAATGAGCAGTTCTTC.